This TCR beta chain was captured in a study of T cell responses to AZD1222 COVID-19 vaccine. Points from the study as a whole: Nearly half of spike-specific TCRs reportedly go after variant regions that carry no mutations. When two AZD1222 doses had been given, Spike-specific TCR breadth and depth rose. Most donors were white British and more were female, and clonal diversity was possibly underestimated. The study sampled repertoires only after the peak T cell response.

Trimming removed 3 bases from V and 3 bases from J; junction bases left unmatched: 3. Germline-derived CDR1 and CDR2 are SEHNR and FQNEAQ (reference sequence). This CDR3 contains 15 residues. About this clone: The target antigen is unknown.

Generated by immunoSEQ multiplex PCR, the TCRdb table keeps only in-frame clones and is missing some. The sample lists about 140,000 clones, more than 90% occurring once. Specimen: peripheral blood, collected on day 0 of AZD1222 vaccination. The rearrangement uses TRBV7-9 and TRBJ2-2; 8 bases map to TRBD1. The receptor comes from an adult in good health. The CDR3 spells CASSLTGQDTGELFF. DNA for the CDR3: TGTGCCAGCAGCTTGACGGGACAGGACACCGGGGAGCTGTTTTTT.